This T cell receptor (beta chain) derives from a study of CD8 T cells in Susac syndrome. TCR beta sequencing covered blood CD8+ and CD4+ T cells. The TEMRA cells underwent FACS enrichment, while the CD8+ and CD4+ T cells underwent negative isolation. CDR1 is GTSNPN, CDR2 SVGIG, per germline (reference sequence). The CDR3 contains 15 residues. V gave up 4 bases and J gave up 5 bases; unmatched junction bases: 8. Reverse transcription of 0.5 to 1 ug RNA was performed with random hexamers. Across 54 Vbeta and 13 Jbeta, immunoSEQ multiplex PCR amplified TCR beta CDR3. From the immunoSEQ multiplex PCR reads, TCRdb called clonotypes with MiXCR, one entry per CDR3 protein. This repertoire shows 200,000 to 300,000 distinct CDR3 sequences, approximately 95% found once; its top ten account for about 0.095%.

The chain links TRBV30 to TRBJ2-3; 11 bases agree with TRBD2. Source material: CD4+ T cells from PBMCs. The receptor was derived from a human donor with Susac syndrome. CDR3 in amino acids: CAWTVAGGPGDTQYF. The CDR3, as DNA: TGTGCCTGGACGGTAGCGGGAGGGCCGGGAGATACGCAGTATTTT.